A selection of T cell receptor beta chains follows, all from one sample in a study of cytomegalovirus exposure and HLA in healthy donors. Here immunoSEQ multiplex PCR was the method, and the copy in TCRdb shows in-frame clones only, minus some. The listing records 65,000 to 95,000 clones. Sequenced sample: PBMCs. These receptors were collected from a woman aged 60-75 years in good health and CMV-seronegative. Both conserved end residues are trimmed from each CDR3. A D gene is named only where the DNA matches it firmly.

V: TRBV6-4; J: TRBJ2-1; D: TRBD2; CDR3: ASSELAGGSQAEQF
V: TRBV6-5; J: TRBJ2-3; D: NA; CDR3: ASRLGLSADTQY
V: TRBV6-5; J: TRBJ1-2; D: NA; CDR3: ASTTLSSRPYT
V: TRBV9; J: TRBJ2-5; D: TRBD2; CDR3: ASSVAVAGGQETQY
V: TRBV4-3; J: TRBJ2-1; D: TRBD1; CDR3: ASSHVGQGREQF
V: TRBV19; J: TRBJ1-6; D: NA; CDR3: ASSIDGLFNSPLH
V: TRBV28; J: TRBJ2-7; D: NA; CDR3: ASSSQGPGFYEQY
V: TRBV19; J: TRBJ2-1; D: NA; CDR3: ASSRDLGQFNEQF
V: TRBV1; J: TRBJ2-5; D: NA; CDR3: TSSQVSDLQETQY
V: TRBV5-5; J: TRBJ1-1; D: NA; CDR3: ASSQTDTEAF
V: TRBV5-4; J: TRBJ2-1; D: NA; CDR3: ASSRGTFKDNEQF
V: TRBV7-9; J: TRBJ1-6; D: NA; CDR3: ASSRMGQSNSPLH
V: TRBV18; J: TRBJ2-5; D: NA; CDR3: ASSPRGNQETQY
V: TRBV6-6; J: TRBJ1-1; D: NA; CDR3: ASSYDGNTF
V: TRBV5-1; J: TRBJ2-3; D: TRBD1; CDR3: ASSLDRGPDTQY
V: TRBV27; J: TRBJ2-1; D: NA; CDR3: ASSLASYNEQF
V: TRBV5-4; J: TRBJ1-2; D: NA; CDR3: ASMAGTYGYT
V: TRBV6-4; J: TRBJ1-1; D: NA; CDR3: ASSPGQNTEAF
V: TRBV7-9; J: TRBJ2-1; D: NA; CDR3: ASSNRGHSYNEQF
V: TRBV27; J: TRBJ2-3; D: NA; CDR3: ASMRQQGTDTQY
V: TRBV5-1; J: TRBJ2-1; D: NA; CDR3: ASTGTPRYNEQF
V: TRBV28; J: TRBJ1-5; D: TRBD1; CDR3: ASRSGQGSVQPQH
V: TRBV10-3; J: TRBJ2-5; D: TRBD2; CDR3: AISEGLASQETQY
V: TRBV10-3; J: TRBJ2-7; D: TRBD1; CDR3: ATSRAGDSSYEQY
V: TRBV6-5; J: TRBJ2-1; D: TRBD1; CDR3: ASSYSYRGNEQF
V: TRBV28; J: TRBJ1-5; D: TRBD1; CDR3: ASKSGGYNQPQH
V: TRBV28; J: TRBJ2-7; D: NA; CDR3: ASSLDFLRGQY
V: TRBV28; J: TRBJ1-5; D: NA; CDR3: ASSLGKGAPQH
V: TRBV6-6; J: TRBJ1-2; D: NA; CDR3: ASSRGGNYGYT
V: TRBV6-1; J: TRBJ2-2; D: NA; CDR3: ASSERPLGSGNTGELF
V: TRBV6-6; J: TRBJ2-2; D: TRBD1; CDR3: AAGTENTGELF
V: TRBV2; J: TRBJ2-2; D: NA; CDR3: ASRPGTTNTGELF
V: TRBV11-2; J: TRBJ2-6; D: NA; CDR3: ASSLERYLPNVLT
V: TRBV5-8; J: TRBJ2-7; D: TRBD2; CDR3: ASSPGTRTAYEQY
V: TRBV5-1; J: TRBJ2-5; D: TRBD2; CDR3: ASRGLEKEETQY
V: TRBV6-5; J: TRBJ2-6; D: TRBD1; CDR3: ASSYGTGRNVLT
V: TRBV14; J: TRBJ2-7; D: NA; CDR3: ASSQGILSGGYYEQY
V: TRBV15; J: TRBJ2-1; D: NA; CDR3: ATSSRAETYNEQF
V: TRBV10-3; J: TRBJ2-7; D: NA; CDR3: AINKRLEVGYEQY
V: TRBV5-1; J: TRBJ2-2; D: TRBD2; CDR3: ASSLRLAVTGELF
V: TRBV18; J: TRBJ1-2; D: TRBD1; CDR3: ASSSGGDYGYT
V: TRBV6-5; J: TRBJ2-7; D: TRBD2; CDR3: ASAAAWGGPYEQY
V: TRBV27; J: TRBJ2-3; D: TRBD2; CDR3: ASSLNLGRDTDTQY
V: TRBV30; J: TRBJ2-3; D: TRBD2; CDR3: AWSPGLVRQY
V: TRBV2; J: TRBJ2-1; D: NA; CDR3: ASKEGAGPYNEQF